The T cell receptor beta chain under discussion was sequenced for a study of chemoradiotherapy in HPV16-positive cancers. This table comes from immunoSEQ multiplex PCR, and its TCRdb copy is limited to in-frame clones, with some not included. The table lists fewer than 35,000 clones, about 94% of them singletons. General study points: In HPV16-positive patients, HPV-responsive T-cell expansion tracked better recurrence-free survival. During treatment, candidate HPV-specific clones and E7-related motifs expanded in tumor.

Sample share makes this clone medium-sized. Its antigen is undetermined. The sequence was obtained from a human donor with HPV-associated anogenital cancer. This specimen was blood, taken from a patient who underwent chemoradiotherapy.

The CDR3: CASRGTSGSIYEQYF. The CDR3 nucleotides read TGTGCCAGCAGGGGGACTAGCGGGAGTATCTACGAGCAGTACTTC. The V call is TRBV27, the J call TRBJ2-7; 14 nucleotides align to TRBD2. The germline CDR1 and CDR2 sequences are MNHEY and SMNVEV (reference sequence). The junction had 4 bases not matched to a gene; V was cut back by 6 bases and J by 3 bases. The CDR3 contains 15 residues.